These T cell receptor beta chains were read from a single sample in a study of control samples from healthy donors and cancer patients. The table came from immunoSEQ multiplex PCR; TCRdb's copy has only in-frame clones and leaves some out. Of approximately 210,000 clones listed, approximately 90% are singletons. Sample: blood. These receptor sequences come from a man under 40 in good health. Each CDR3 is given with its conserved first and last residue. D genes are given only for firm matches.

v_call,d_call,j_call,cdr3_aa
TRBV3-1/TRBV3-2,TRBD1,TRBJ1-1,CASSLGTGNTEAFF
TRBV5-1,.,TRBJ1-4,CASRKGSSLATNEKLFF
TRBV7-7,.,TRBJ1-3,CASSRNPGDTIYF
TRBV5-6,.,TRBJ2-2,CASSLVGPGELFF
TRBV12-3/TRBV12-4,.,TRBJ1-3,CASSDYSGNTIYF
TRBV18,.,TRBJ2-3,CASSPSEETQYF
TRBV3-1/TRBV3-2,TRBD2,TRBJ2-7,CASSQNSGGYEQYF
TRBV12-5,.,TRBJ2-3,CASGLGVGLTYTDTQYF
TRBV2,.,TRBJ1-5,CASKGVGNQPQHF
TRBV5-6,.,TRBJ1-5,CASSLEGETNQPQHF
TRBV30,.,TRBJ2-4,CAWSPDTGKNIQYF
TRBV5-1,TRBD1,TRBJ1-1,CASSLGVGARGLSTEAFF
TRBV10-1,.,TRBJ2-2,CASSGGANTGELFF
TRBV4-1,.,TRBJ1-4,CASSQWRGEKLFF
TRBV6-5,TRBD2,TRBJ2-3,CASRTSGGATDTQYF
TRBV7-9,TRBD2,TRBJ2-3,CASLSGGRTDTQYF
TRBV9,TRBD2,TRBJ2-2,CASSASLAGGPNTGELFF
TRBV5-8,.,TRBJ1-6,CASSYSTNRGYDSPLHF
TRBV11-2,TRBD1,TRBJ2-4,CASSIPGQGARQYF
TRBV3-1/TRBV3-2,TRBD2,TRBJ2-7,CASSRLASDYEQYF
TRBV24-1,TRBD1,TRBJ2-3,CATSDGTGTDTQYF
TRBV11-1,.,TRBJ1-1,CASSPLGGMNTEAFF
TRBV2,.,TRBJ1-6,CASSELSEDNSPLHF
TRBV2,TRBD1,TRBJ1-2,CASRETGGRPNYGYTF
TRBV4-1,TRBD2,TRBJ2-3,CASSQDRDLAGGHTQYF
TRBV10-1,.,TRBJ2-3,CASSVSGYLSTDTQYF
TRBV7-9,TRBD1,TRBJ2-7,CASSPSTGGVYYEQYF
TRBV6-2/TRBV6-3,.,TRBJ1-5,CASSSVGLGSQPQHF
TRBV4-2,TRBD1,TRBJ1-6,CASSQEQGKNNSPLHF
TRBV6-5,.,TRBJ2-1,CASTPRILDNEQFF
TRBV5-6,TRBD1,TRBJ1-1,CASSLGKGAHGLPTAEAFF
TRBV12-3/TRBV12-4,TRBD1,TRBJ1-2,CASSPGQGDGYTF
TRBV11-2,TRBD1,TRBJ1-6,CASSFRTGGPNSPLHF
TRBV19,.,TRBJ1-2,CASSISGTDYGYTF
TRBV19,.,TRBJ1-1,CASSSQAGRMNTEAFF
TRBV7-9,TRBD1,TRBJ1-4,CASSNRDRVEKLFF